Here is one TCR beta chain with its context. The primer mix had 60 Vbeta and 13 Jbeta primers. Repertoires were generated with immunoSEQ multiplex PCR, while TCRdb's copy carries only in-frame clones and drops some. Of some 110,000 clones listed, around 86% are singletons. The source of the sample is a study of cytomegalovirus exposure and HLA in healthy donors. This CDR3 is built from 15 residues. Trimming left V 6 bases short and J 0 bases short, with 11 bases between. The germline V gene has CDR1 MNHNS and CDR2 SASEGT. The rearrangement joins TRBV6-1 to TRBJ2-2, with D possibly matching TRBD2 (6 bases). The source of this sequence is a woman aged 25 to 39 in good health and CMV-seronegative. Sequences were obtained from PBMCs. CDR3 region: CASRPSDTNTGELFF. As DNA, the CDR3 is TGTGCCAGCAGACCTAGCGATACGAACACCGGGGAGCTGTTTTTT.